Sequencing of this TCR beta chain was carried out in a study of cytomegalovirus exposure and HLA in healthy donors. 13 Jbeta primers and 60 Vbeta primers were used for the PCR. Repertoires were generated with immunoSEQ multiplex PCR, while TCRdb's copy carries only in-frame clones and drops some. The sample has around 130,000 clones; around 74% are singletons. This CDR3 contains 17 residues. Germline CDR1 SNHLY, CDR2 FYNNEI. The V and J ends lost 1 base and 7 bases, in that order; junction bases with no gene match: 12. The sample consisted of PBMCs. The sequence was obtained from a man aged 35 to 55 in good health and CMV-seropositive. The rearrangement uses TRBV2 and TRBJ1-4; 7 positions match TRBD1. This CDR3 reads CASSEGFNTGVGEKLFF. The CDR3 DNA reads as TGTGCCAGCAGTGAAGGCTTCAATACAGGGGTCGGTGAAAAACTGTTTTTT. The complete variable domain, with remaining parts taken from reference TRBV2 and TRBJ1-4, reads EPEVTQTPSHQVTQMGQEVILRCVPISNHLYFYWYRQILGQKVEFLVSFYNNEISEKSEIFDDQFSVERPDGSNFTLKIRSTKLEDSAMYFCASSEGFNTGVGEKLFFGSGTQLSVL.